Shown below are 8 T cell receptor beta chains from a single sample sequenced in a study of molecular identifiers for immune sequencing clone quantification. TCRdb passed the PCR reads through MiXCR, listing each CDR3 protein once. The sample comprises about 320,000 distinct CDR3 sequences, roughly 23% of which are singletons, and 0.7% to 0.9% rests with the top ten. Sequences were obtained from naive CD8+ T cells from blood, with Jurkat cell RNA spiked in. Subset defined: FACS-sorted CD8+CD4-CCR7+CD45RA+ naive T cells. These receptor sequences come from a human donor in good health. Some libraries in this study had Jurkat cell RNA spiked in.

About this clonotype: One end of the junction fails to match germline, which may point to a read error. This rearrangement joins TRBV6-1 to TRBJ1-4; TRBD1 might be the D (5 bases). This CDR3 has 16 residues. The germline V gene has CDR1 MNHNS and CDR2 SASEGT. CDR3 protein: CASSGNRNEADEKLLF. CDR3 in DNA: TGTGCCAGCAGTGGAAACAGGAACGAAGCCGATGAAAAACTGCTTTTT.

V and J are TRBV7-9 and TRBJ2-7, with TRBD2 matching over 12 bases. V was clipped by 5 bases and J by 0 bases; unmatched bases: 8. The CDR3 spans 17 residues. The germline gives CDR1 SEHNR, CDR2 FQNEAQ (reference sequence). CDR3 nucleotide sequence: TGTGCCAGCAGCCCAGGACTAGCGGGACTTATCTCCTACGAGCAGTACTTC. It codes for CASSPGLAGLISYEQYF.

The table lists this clonotype with many counts. V usage is TRBV29-1 and J usage is TRBJ2-3; the D call may be TRBD1 or TRBD2 (5 bases each). V was cut by 7 bases and J by 4 bases, with 18 bases left in between. Per germline, CDR1 SQVTM and CDR2 ANQGSEA. The CDR3 runs 14 residues. This chain's CDR3 is CSGRTRGTSDTQYF. CDR3 DNA: TGCAGCGGACGGACACGGGGTACTTCAGATACGCAGTATTTT.

This clonotype was detected ten times or more. This chain uses TRBV21-1 with TRBJ2-3. TRBV21-1 is a pseudogene. The CDR3 loop spans 15 amino acids. This CDR3 is CASSRSGSGADTQYF. CDR3 DNA sequence: TGTGCCAGCAGCAGAAGCGGGAGTGGGGCAGATACGCAGTATTTT.

There are many counts of this clonotype. The chain couples TRBV7-9 to TRBJ1-1; TRBD1 is a possible D gene (5 bases). Germline lookup yields CDR1 SEHNR and CDR2 FQNEAQ (reference sequence). V lost 5 bases and J 9 bases, leaving 19 bases between the germline ends. The CDR3 totals 14 residues. CDR3 nucleotide sequence: TGTGCCAGCAGCCCCCCGGTGGGGGAAAAACAAGCTTTCTTT. Residues: CASSPPVGEKQAFF. Using reference TRBV7-9 and TRBJ1-1 for the parts outside the CDR3, the full variable domain is DTGVSQNPRHKITKRGQNVTFRCDPISEHNRLYWYRQTLGQGPEFLTYFQNEAQLEKSRLLSDRFSAERPKGSFSTLEIQRTEQGDSAMYLCASSPPVGEKQAFFGQGTRLTVV.

As concerns this clonotype: Possible read error: a much larger clone is one base away. This sequence joins TRBV7-6 and TRBJ2-7, with D possibly called TRBD1 or TRBD2 (5 bases each). The CDR3 is 13 amino acids. Germline CDR1 is SGHVS and CDR2 is FNYEAQ. V was clipped by 5 bases and J by 6 bases, with 14 bases between them. CDR3: CASSLIGASEQYF. Here the CDR3 DNA reads TGTGCCAGCAGCCTCATCGGGGCGTCCGAGCAGTACTTC.

The sample holds many counts of this clonotype. This rearrangement joins TRBV6-5 to TRBJ2-4; the D is unclear. Germline values: CDR1 MNHEY, CDR2 SVGAGI. There are 15 residues in the CDR3. Trimming took 5 bases from V and 0 from J, leaving 11 bases between them. CDR3 nucleotides: TGTGCCAGCAGTCCCCAGGAACTAGCCAAAAACATTCAGTACTTC. It encodes CASSPQELAKNIQYF.

V and J are TRBV10-3 and TRBJ2-7, with a tentative D call TRBD1 (5 bases). The CDR3 runs to 12 residues. V was clipped by 7 bases and J by 2 bases, with 9 bases between them. Germline values: CDR1 ENHRY, CDR2 SYGVKD. The CDR3 nucleotides are TGTGCCATCACCGACAGCACCTACGAGCAGTACTTC. Protein sequence: CAITDSTYEQYF.